This passage covers 8 T cell receptor beta chains from one sample sequenced in a study of cytotoxic CD8 clonotypes in ibrutinib-treated CLL. TCRdb's table, derived via immunoSEQ multiplex PCR, lists solely in-frame clones and lacks some. The table records some 150,000 clones, approximately 75% of them present only once. Specimen: PBMCs, collected after 12 months of ibrutinib treatment. The receptors were gathered from a human donor with chronic lymphocytic leukemia.

This clone was picked up one time. The rearrangement joins TRBV7-2 to TRBJ2-1; TRBD2 matches at 7 bases. The CDR3 runs to 14 residues. The ends lost 2 bases at V and 10 bases at J; junction bases unmatched: 8. Germline V gives CDR1 SGHTA, CDR2 FQGNSA. CDR3 loop: CASSLYGGRVEQFF. The CDR3 region has the DNA TGTGCCAGCAGCTTATATGGTGGGAGGGTGGAGCAGTTCTTC.

This clone was picked up one time. The genes are TRBV27 and TRBJ2-7, with D hard to call. Germline CDR1 is MNHEY and CDR2 is SMNVEV (reference sequence). V lost 6 bases, J lost 5 bases, and 20 bases lay in between. The CDR3 totals 15 residues. CDR3 sequence: CASRVAVIGYHEQYF. The CDR3 nucleotides read TGTGCCAGCAGGGTTGCGGTGATCGGGTATCACGAGCAGTACTTC.

V gene TRBV7-2 combines with J gene TRBJ1-5; D gene unclear. The CDR3 contains 13 residues. In germline, CDR1 is SGHTA, CDR2 FQGNSA. V shed 5 bases and J shed 7 bases, with 12 bases lying between them. DNA of the CDR3: TGTGCCAGCAGCCGCAGCCCTTCCCAGCCCCAGCATTTT. It translates to CASSRSPSQPQHF.

The chain joins TRBV9 to TRBJ2-1; no reliable D call. V was pared by 4 bases and J by 4 bases, with 6 bases between. From germline, CDR1 is SGDLS and CDR2 YYNGEE. The CDR3 spans 12 residues. In DNA form, the CDR3 reads TGTGCCAGCAGCCCCCGTTACAATGAGCAGTTCTTC. Residues: CASSPRYNEQFF.

The V gene is TRBV7-6, the J gene TRBJ2-1; D is ambiguous. The V end lost 1 base, the J end lost 9 bases, and 7 bases lay between the germline ends. The length of the CDR3 is 12 residues. Per the germline V gene, CDR1 is SGHVS and CDR2 is FNYEAQ. The CDR3 sequence: CASSLDSTEQFF. CDR3 nucleotides: TGTGCCAGCAGCTTAGACTCCACTGAGCAGTTCTTC.

This clone was seen more than once but under ten times. The V and J genes are TRBV6-5 and TRBJ1-4, with a weak D call TRBD1 (6 bases). The CDR3 spans 16 residues. V was trimmed by 0 bases and J by 8 bases, leaving 16 bases between them. Germline assignment: CDR1 MNHEY and CDR2 SVGAGI. The CDR3: CASSYSGGRGREKLFF. The CDR3 DNA reads as TGTGCCAGCAGTTACTCTGGCGGCAGGGGACGAGAAAAACTGTTTTTT.

The chain recombines TRBV6-5 with TRBJ1-2; 10 nucleotides agree with TRBD1. The germline CDR1 and CDR2 sequences are MNHEY and SVGAGI. The CDR3 totals 15 residues. V shed 7 bases and J 3 bases; nucleotides not matched to a gene: 8. CDR3 sequence reads: CASTRFGTGDYGYTF. The CDR3, as DNA: TGTGCCAGCACCCGCTTTGGGACAGGGGACTATGGCTACACCTTC.

The DNA for the CDR3 is TGTGCCAGCAGCCGGACTAGACTCGATGAGCAGTTCTTC. It codes for CASSRTRLDEQFF. This chain links TRBV7-3 with TRBJ2-1, with 7 bases aligning to TRBD2. The CDR3 has 13 residues. Germline CDR1 SGHTA, CDR2 FQGTGA. Trimming removed 5 bases from V and 8 bases from J; junction bases left unmatched: 6.